This T cell receptor beta chain was identified in a study of OX40 agonist ivuxolimab in advanced cancers. As for the study more broadly: Ivuxolimab, which targeted the costimulatory receptor OX40 (CD134), was an agonistic, fully human IgG2 monoclonal antibody. Intravenous ivuxolimab was administered to patients every 2 weeks at six dose levels: 0.01, 0.1, 0.3, 1.5, 3 and 10 mg/kg. Among the 52 dose-escalation patients, about 19 had hepatocellular carcinoma, roughly 15 melanoma, 9 renal cell carcinoma and 9 head and neck cancer. The dose-escalation cohort was almost 85% male with a mean age of roughly 62 years, ranging from about 20 to 85. Prior anti-PD-1, anti-PD-L1 or anti-CTLA-4 therapy was permitted, and checkpoint inhibitors had been received by about 36% of dose-escalation patients. Partial responses occurred in three dose-escalation patients, of whom one had hepatocellular carcinoma and two had cutaneous melanoma. The purpose of peripheral TCRbeta sequencing was to test whether ivuxolimab changed TCR sequence diversity and led to clonal T-cell expansion. The paper reports the monotherapy dose-escalation portion (N of about 47 patients) of the phase I ivuxolimab trial.

Genomic DNA was extracted from sorted cells for sequencing of the TCRbeta CDR3 region. The immunoSEQ Assay was used to sequence the TCRbeta CDR3 regions. The immuneACCESS repertoire file appears here via TCRdb, limited to in-frame rearrangements. These files lack a portion of the clones; in checked studies, under half of the deficit traces to unresolved V genes, and the cause of the others is not known. Recorded for this sample are some 80,000 clones; almost 85% of them occurred a single time. Together, the top ten hold around 25% of the sample. Overall study outcomes, separate from this receptor: Clonal expansion of both CD4+ and CD8+ blood T cells was observed from baseline to week 6 at doses 0.1 to 3.0 mg/kg. Low levels of normalized T-cell clonal expansion were also shown by some nonresponding patients. On average, CD8+ T cells showed more expanded clones than CD4+ T cells after ivuxolimab. In the 0.1-3.0 mg/kg groups, partial responders had among the lowest normalized peripheral clonal expansion, particularly in CD8+ T cells. The antigen specificity of the peripheral T cells that underwent clonal expansion was not determined.

The trial excluded patients who had a history of autoimmune disease or who were on systemic immunosuppression. Peripheral blood for TCR sequencing was collected from all dose cohorts at baseline, on cycle 4 day 1, and on cycle 7 day 1. Samples came from an open-label, multicenter, first-in-human phase I dose-escalation trial of ivuxolimab. Adults with locally advanced or metastatic melanoma, renal cell, hepatocellular, or head and neck squamous cell carcinoma were enrolled in the trial. Before TCR sequencing, CD4+ T cells and CD8+ T cells were sorted from peripheral blood as separate populations. There are 11 amino acids in the CDR3, from cysteine to phenylalanine inclusive. Only CDR3 DNA remains: 33 bases, in frame from the first base. The junction shows trimming of 6 bases on V and 6 bases on J, plus 12 bases between the germline ends. The germline V gene provides CDR1 SQVTM and CDR2 ANQGSEA. As for this clone: The antigen it binds to is not known. Qualities for individual bases were not recorded, and no much larger clone is one base off.

The sequences come from CD4+ or CD8+ T cells sorted from blood, collected in a trial of the OX40 agonist ivuxolimab. The receptor was isolated from an adult with an advanced solid tumor such as melanoma, head and neck, liver or kidney cancer. The rearranged segments are TRBV29-1 and TRBJ2-7; 7 matching bases give a weak D call of TRBD2. The CDR3 sequence is CSVRGGLEQYF. At the DNA level, the sequence is TGCAGCGTCCGCGGGGGCCTCGAGCAGTACTTC.